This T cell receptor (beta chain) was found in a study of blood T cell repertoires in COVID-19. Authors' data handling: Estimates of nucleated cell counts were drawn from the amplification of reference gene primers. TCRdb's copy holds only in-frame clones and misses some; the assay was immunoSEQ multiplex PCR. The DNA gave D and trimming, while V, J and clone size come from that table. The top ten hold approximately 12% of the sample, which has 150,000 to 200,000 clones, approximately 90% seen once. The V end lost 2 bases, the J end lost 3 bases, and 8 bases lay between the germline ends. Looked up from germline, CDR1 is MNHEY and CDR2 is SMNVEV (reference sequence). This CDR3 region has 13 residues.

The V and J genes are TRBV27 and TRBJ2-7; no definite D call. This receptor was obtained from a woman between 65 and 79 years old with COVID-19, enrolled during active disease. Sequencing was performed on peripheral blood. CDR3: CASSLASIYEQYF. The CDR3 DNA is TGTGCCAGCAGTTTAGCCAGTATCTACGAGCAGTACTTC.